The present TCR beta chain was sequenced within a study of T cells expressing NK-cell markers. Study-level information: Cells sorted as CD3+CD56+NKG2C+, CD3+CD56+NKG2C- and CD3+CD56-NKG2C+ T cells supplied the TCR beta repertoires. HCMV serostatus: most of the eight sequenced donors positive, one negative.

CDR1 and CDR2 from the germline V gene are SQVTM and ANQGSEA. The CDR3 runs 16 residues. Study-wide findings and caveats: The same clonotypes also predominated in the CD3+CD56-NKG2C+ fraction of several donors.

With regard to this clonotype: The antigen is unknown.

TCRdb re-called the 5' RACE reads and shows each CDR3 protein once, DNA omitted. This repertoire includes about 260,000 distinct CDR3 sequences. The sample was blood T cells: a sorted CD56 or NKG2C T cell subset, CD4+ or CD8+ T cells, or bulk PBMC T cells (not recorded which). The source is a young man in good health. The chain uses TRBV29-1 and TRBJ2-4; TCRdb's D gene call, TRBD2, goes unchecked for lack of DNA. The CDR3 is CSVNGGRNVGGDIQYF.